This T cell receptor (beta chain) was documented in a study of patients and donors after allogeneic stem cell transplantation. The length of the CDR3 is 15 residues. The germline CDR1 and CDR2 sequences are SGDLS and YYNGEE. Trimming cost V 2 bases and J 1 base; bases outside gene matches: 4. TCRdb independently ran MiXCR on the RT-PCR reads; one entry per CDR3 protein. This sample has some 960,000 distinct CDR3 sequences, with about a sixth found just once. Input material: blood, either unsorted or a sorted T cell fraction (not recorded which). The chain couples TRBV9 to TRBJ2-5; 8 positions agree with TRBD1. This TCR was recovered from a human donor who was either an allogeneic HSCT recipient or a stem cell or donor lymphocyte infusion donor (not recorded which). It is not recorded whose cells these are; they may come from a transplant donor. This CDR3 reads CASSVRTGFQETQYF. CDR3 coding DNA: TGTGCCAGCAGCGTCAGGACAGGGTTCCAAGAGACCCAGTACTTC.